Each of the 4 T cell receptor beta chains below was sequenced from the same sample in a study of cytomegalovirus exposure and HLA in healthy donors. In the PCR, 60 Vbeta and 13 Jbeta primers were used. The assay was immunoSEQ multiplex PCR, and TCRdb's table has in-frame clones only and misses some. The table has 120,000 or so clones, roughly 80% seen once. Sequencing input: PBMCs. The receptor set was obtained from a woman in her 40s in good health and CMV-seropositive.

The CDR3 sequence is CASSFWAVRADYNEQFF. DNA for the CDR3: TGTGCCAGCAGTTTTTGGGCGGTGAGGGCTGACTACAATGAGCAGTTCTTC. The rearrangement uses TRBV27 and TRBJ2-1, with D possibly TRBD2 on 5 matching bases. The CDR3 consists of 17 residues. The V end was cut by 3 bases, the J end by 3 bases, with 18 bases between. Germline V gene sequence: CDR1 MNHEY, CDR2 SMNVEV (reference sequence).

CDR3 sequence: CASSGGPGEQYF. The DNA of the CDR3 is TGTGCCAGCAGCGGGGGCCCGGGAGAGCAGTACTTC. The chain uses TRBV13 and TRBJ2-7; tentatively, D is TRBD1 (6 bases). Trimming pared 5 bases from V and 7 bases from J, leaving 12 bases between. This CDR3 spans 12 amino acids. In germline, CDR1 is PRHDT, CDR2 FYEKMQ (reference sequence).

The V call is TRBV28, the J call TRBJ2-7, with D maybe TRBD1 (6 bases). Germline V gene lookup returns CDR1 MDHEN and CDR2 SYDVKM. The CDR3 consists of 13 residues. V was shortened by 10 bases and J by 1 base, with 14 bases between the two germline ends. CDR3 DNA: TGTGCCATCAACGAGGGGGAGTCCTACGAGCAGTACTTC. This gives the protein CAINEGESYEQYF.

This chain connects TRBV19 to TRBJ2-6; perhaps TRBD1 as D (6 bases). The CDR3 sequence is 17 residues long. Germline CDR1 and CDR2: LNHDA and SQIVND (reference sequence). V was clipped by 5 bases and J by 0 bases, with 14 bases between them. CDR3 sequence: CASSPPTGSSGANVLTF. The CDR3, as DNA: TGTGCCAGTAGTCCTCCGACAGGCAGCTCTGGGGCCAACGTCCTGACTTTC.